This TCR beta chain was observed in a study of T cell repertoires in cytomegalovirus infection. Study-level information: Public signatures in TCR beta pointed to CMV infection and matching HLA type.

Germline V gene sequence: CDR1 DFQATT, CDR2 SNEGSKA (reference sequence). With V trimmed by 4 bases and J by 1 base, 9 bases remained unmatched. This CDR3 is built from 16 residues. Study-level results: CMV carriers having the relevant HLA were flagged by cumulative public TCR beta family frequency. HLA-C-restricted TCR beta clonotypes specific for CMV led the ex vivo response.

TCRdb re-called the reads with MiXCR, one entry per CDR3 protein. Found here are hundreds of thousands of distinct CDR3 sequences, roughly 26% of them singletons; the top ten hold 8%. A word on this clonotype: Antigen specificity is unknown.

The rearrangement links TRBV20-1 to TRBJ2-1, with 8 bases aligning to TRBD1. Input material: CD8+ T cells from PBMCs. The sequence came from a human donor in good health (CMV status not recorded). Some clones in this sample may be carry-over from other donors' samples. CDR3 sequence (DNA): TGCAGTGCTACCAGGACAGGGCTCGGATCCTACAATGAGCAGTTCTTC. It yields the protein CSATRTGLGSYNEQFF.